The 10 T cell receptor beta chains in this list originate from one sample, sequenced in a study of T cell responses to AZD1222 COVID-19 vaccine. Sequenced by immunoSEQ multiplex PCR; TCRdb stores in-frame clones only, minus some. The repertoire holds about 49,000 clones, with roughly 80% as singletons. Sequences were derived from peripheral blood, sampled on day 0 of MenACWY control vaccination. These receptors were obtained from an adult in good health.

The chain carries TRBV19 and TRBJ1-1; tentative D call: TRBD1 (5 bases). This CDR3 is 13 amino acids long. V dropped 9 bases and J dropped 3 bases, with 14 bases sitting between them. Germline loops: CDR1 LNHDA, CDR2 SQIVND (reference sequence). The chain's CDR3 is CASGIWGDTEAFF. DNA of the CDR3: TGTGCCAGCGGGATTTGGGGGGACACTGAAGCTTTCTTT.

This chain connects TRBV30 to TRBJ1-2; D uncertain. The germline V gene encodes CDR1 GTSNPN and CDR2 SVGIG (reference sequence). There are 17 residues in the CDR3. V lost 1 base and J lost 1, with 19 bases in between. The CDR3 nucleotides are TGTGCCTGGAGTGGACCCTCTCACCTAACCGTTAACTATGGCTACACCTTC. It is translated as CAWSGPSHLTVNYGYTF.

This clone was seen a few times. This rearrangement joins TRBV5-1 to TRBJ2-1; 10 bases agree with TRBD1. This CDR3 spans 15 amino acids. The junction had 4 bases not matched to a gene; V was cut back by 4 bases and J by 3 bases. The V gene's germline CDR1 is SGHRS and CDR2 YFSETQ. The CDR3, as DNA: TGCGCCAGCAGCAGGGGACAGGGGAACTACAATGAGCAGTTCTTC. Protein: CASSRGQGNYNEQFF.

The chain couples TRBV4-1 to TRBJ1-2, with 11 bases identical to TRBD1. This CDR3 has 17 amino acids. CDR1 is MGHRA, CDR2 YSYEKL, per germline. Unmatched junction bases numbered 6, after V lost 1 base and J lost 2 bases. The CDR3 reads CASSQVLRDRGNYGYTF. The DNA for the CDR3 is TGCGCCAGCAGCCAAGTCCTCCGGGACAGGGGGAACTATGGCTACACCTTC.

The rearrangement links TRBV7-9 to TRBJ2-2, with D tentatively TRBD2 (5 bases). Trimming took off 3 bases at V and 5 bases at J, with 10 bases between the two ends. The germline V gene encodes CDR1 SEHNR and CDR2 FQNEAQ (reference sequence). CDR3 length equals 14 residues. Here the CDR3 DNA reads TGTGCCAGCAGCTTTGATAGCGTAACCGGGGAGCTGTTTTTT. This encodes CASSFDSVTGELFF.

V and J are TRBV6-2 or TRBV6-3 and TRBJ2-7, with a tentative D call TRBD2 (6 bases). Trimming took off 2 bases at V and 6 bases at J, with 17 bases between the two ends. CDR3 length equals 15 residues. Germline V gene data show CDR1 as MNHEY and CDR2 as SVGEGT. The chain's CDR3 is CASSYTRLRGSEQYF. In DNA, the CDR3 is TGTGCCAGCAGTTACACCCGCCTGCGGGGAAGCGAGCAGTACTTC.

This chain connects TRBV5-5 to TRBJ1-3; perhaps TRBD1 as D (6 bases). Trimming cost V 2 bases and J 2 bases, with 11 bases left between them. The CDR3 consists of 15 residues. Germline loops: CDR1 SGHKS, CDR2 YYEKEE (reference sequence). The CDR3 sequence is CASSFGGLAGNTIYF. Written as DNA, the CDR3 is TGTGCCAGCAGCTTTGGGGGGCTTGCTGGAAACACCATATATTTT.

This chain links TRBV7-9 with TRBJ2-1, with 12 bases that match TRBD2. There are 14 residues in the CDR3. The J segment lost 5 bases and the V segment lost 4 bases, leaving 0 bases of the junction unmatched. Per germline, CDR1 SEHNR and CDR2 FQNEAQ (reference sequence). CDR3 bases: TGTGCCAGCAGCTGGACTAGCGGGAACAATGAGCAGTTCTTC. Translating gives CASSWTSGNNEQFF.

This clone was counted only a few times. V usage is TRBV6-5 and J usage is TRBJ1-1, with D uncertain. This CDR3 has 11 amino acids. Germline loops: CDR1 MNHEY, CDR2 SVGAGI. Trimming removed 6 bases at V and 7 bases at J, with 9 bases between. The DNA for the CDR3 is TGTGCCAGCAGCCTGCTGATTGAAGCTTTCTTT. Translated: CASSLLIEAFF.

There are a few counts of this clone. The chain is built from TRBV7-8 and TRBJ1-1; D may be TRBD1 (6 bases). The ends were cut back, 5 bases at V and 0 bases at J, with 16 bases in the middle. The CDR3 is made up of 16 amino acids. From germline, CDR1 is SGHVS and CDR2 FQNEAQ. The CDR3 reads CASSRRGGLLNTEAFF. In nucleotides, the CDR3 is TGTGCCAGCAGCCGCCGCGGGGGGCTATTGAACACTGAAGCTTTCTTT.